The source of this T cell receptor (beta chain) is a study of blood T cell repertoires in COVID-19. Study-wide context: The United States, Italy and Spain provided the acute and convalescent COVID-19 samples. Nucleic acid was either cDNA or gDNA, and it came from T cells, B-cell-depleted T cells, or PBMCs.

Germline V gene sequence: CDR1 MNHEY, CDR2 SMNVEV (reference sequence). Trimming shortened V by 1 base and J by 2 bases, and 12 bases separated the two germline ends. The CDR3 is 15 amino acids. Authors' methods: The assay estimated nucleated cells by amplifying reference gene primers. Generated by immunoSEQ multiplex PCR, the TCRdb table keeps only in-frame clones and is missing some. V, J and clone size are taken as reported in that table, and D and trimming were inferred from the DNA itself. There are around 300,000 clones in the sample; 86% occur only once, and about 3% lies in the top ten. The V call is TRBV27, the J call TRBJ2-7; D unresolved. The sequence came from a woman in her thirties with active or convalescent COVID-19. The sequenced sample consisted of peripheral blood. In nucleotides, the CDR3 is TGTGCCAGCAGTTTATATCCAGGCCCGACCTACGAGCAGTACTTC. Translated, it gives CASSLYPGPTYEQYF.